This TCR beta chain comes out of a study of CD8 T cells in Susac syndrome. RNA totalling roughly 0.5 to 1 ug underwent reverse transcription with random hexamers. Amplification of TCR beta CDR3 across 54 Vbeta and 13 Jbeta was performed with immunoSEQ multiplex PCR. TCRdb reprocessed the immunoSEQ multiplex PCR reads with MiXCR, giving one entry per CDR3 protein. Among 190,000 or so distinct CDR3 sequences, about 96% were seen once, and the ten largest hold approximately 0.097%. TEMRA cells were FACS-enriched, and CD8+ and CD4+ T cells were isolated negatively. The sequence was collected from a human donor with multiple sclerosis. The specimen was CD4+ T cells from PBMCs.

The CDR3 loop reads CSASSGTHLNEQFF. In DNA form, the CDR3 reads TGCAGTGCTAGTTCCGGGACCCACCTCAATGAGCAGTTCTTC. The genes are TRBV20-1 and TRBJ2-1; D may match TRBD1 or TRBD2 (5 bases each). Germline V gene sequence: CDR1 DFQATT, CDR2 SNEGSKA (reference sequence). This CDR3 comprises 14 residues. Trimming took off 3 bases at V and 6 bases at J, with 15 bases between the two ends.